This T cell receptor beta chain came from a study of blood T cells in healthy people across ages. Using a J-beta primer mix together with a sample-barcoded 5' primer, a second PCR was run for 7 to 11 cycles. TCRdb called the 5' RACE reads again in MiXCR, with one record for every CDR3 protein. The sample carries roughly 1,100,000 distinct CDR3 sequences, 20% to 25% recorded once. Germline V CDR1 and CDR2: LGHDT, YNNKEL (reference sequence). V was shortened by 4 bases and J by 5 bases, with 7 bases between the two germline ends. The CDR3 runs 12 residues. This clonotype was picked up a small number of times. The data were also submitted as part of a second study, on T cells of mothers and their children.

The chain uses TRBV3-1 and TRBJ2-3, with unresolved D. The clonotype originates from a girl aged 2 to 10 in good health. The source material was blood. The CDR3 reads CASSLRKDTQYF. The CDR3 nucleotides are TGTGCCAGCAGCCTAAGGAAAGATACGCAGTATTTT.